This TCR beta chain is drawn from a study of T cells in Graves' hyperthyroidism and ophthalmopathy. Germline V CDR1 and CDR2: MNHEY, SVGEGT. This CDR3 comprises 14 residues. V shed 3 bases and J shed 4 bases, with 12 bases lying between them. The sample holds many counts of this clonotype. Amplification yielded TCR beta CDR3 regions, with RNA transcripts as the source. Carried out on the TCR CDR3, a first-round RT-PCR used the HTBI primer set. In TCRdb, the multiplex PCR reads were re-called with MiXCR into one record per CDR3 protein. Counted here are under 40,000 distinct CDR3 sequences, around 53% occurring once; the ten biggest clones make up under 30%. The PBMCs studied were ones that came from 8.5 to 10 ml fresh peripheral blood.

The sequence derives from a woman aged 40 to 50 with Graves' ophthalmopathy. The specimen was blood. The V call is TRBV6-2 or TRBV6-3, the J call TRBJ1-2; D uncertain. CDR3 DNA sequence: TGTGCCAGCAGTTATGGAGCGAGCGCCTATGGCTACACCTTC. This translates into CASSYGASAYGYTF.